This T cell receptor (beta chain) comes out of a study of regulatory T cells in long-lasting Graves disease. For TCR beta, libraries came from iRepertoire HTBI primers and Arm-PCR of CDR3 regions. TCRdb reprocessed the multiplex PCR reads with MiXCR, giving one entry per CDR3 protein. Here the sample spans about 430,000 distinct CDR3 sequences, approximately 16% being singletons. This clonotype was detected once. Its matching antigen is unknown. The time point was: newly diagnosed GD, antithyroid drugs for less than 3 months. The TCR library was prepared using RNA isolated from PBMCs. The germline CDR1 and CDR2 sequences are SGHTA and FQGNSA. This CDR3 spans 17 amino acids. V was cut by 2 bases and J by 0 bases, with 16 bases left in between. Study-wide results and limits: The study found TRBV28, TRBJ1-2 and TRBJ2-5 favored in persistent disease. More public clonotypes were shared by persistent patients (about 3,000) than by new patients (roughly 970).

In addition, the sample was reused for a study of T cells in Graves' hyperthyroidism and ophthalmopathy. As reported in that work: Primed by the HTBI set, a first-round RT-PCR was run on the TCR CDR3.

The sample was peripheral blood mononuclear cells (PBMCs), taken at new diagnosis, from a patient treated with antithyroid drugs. This sequence originates from a woman aged 40 to 49 with Graves disease. The V call is TRBV7-2, the J call TRBJ1-1, with no clear D. For the CDR3, the DNA is TGTGCCAGCAGCTTATTGGCTCCTCGGAGATTGAACACTGAAGCTTTCTTT. Its protein is CASSLLAPRRLNTEAFF.